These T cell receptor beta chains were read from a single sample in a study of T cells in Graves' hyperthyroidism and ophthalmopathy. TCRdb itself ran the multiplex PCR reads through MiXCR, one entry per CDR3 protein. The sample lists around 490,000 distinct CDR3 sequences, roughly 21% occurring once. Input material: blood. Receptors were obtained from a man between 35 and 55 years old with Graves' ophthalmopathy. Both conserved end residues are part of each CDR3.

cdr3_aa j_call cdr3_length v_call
CASRGRDRGLYEQYF TRBJ2-7 15 TRBV19
CASSFGGPEETQYF TRBJ2-5 14 TRBV12-3/TRBV12-4
CASNPLVNYGYTF TRBJ1-2 13 TRBV6-1
CSALPPGATYEQYF TRBJ2-7 14 TRBV20-1
CASSPLAGTPRGQYF TRBJ2-7 15 TRBV28
CASSEGMETEAFF TRBJ1-1 13 TRBV2
CASSQEGAGRRHEQFF TRBJ2-1 16 TRBV4-3
CASSIRDSDTQYF TRBJ2-3 13 TRBV19
CSARRWGQQETQYF TRBJ2-5 14 TRBV20-1
CASSYSVEQGKIWTYEQYF TRBJ2-7 19 TRBV6-2/TRBV6-3
CASSAGTGFGYTF TRBJ1-2 13 TRBV2
CASSTTSGVYNEQFF TRBJ2-1 15 TRBV19
CASITSGGVDTQYF TRBJ2-3 14 TRBV6-9
CATSRDRDNEQFF TRBJ2-1 13 TRBV10-3
CASRTNDDTQYF TRBJ2-3 12 TRBV12-3/TRBV12-4
CASSPRGHTEAFF TRBJ1-1 13 TRBV3-1
CASREQGPPGLNTEAFF TRBJ1-1 17 TRBV28
CASSYLGGDNEQFF TRBJ2-1 14 TRBV6-1